Listed here are 23 T cell receptor beta chains from one sample, sequenced in a study of vaccination effects on CD4 cells after COVID-19. Within the ViraFEST assay, antigen-specific CD4+ T cells underwent expansion with viral peptide pools prior to sequencing. Researchers isolated CD4+ T cells once approximately eleven days of culture had elapsed. Having tested negative for nucleocapsid antibodies, the vaccine recipients showed no prior SARS-CoV-2 infection. No cognate antigen is known for these TCRs. Sequencing was performed with immunoSEQ multiplex PCR; in TCRdb, only in-frame clones are kept and a portion is missing. This sample yields under 45,000 clones, of which approximately 70% are seen a single time; roughly 24% belongs to the top ten. The sequences come from CD4+ T cells from PBMCs cultured with HCoV-OC43 spike peptides, collected before COVID-19 vaccination. The subset: HCoV-OC43 spike overlapping peptide pool stimulation. The receptors originated from a human donor who received a COVID-19 vaccine.

This chain uses TRBV12-3 or TRBV12-4 with TRBJ1-2, with D uncertain. This CDR3 comprises 13 residues. Trimming removed 2 bases at V and 4 bases at J, with 8 bases between. Written as DNA, the CDR3 is TGTGCCAGCAGTTTATCGGAGAGCTATGGCTACACCTTC. As protein: CASSLSESYGYTF.

This clone has only one observation. The CDR3 spells CASTPEGPLYGYTF. CDR3 DNA: TGTGCCAGCACCCCGGAGGGCCCCCTCTATGGCTACACCTTC. The rearrangement joins TRBV28 to TRBJ1-2, with unresolved D. Per the germline V gene, CDR1 is MDHEN and CDR2 is SYDVKM. V lost 7 bases and J lost 4, with 16 bases in between. The CDR3 has 14 residues.

The chain uses TRBV27 and TRBJ2-2; D remains unclear. CDR1 is MNHEY and CDR2 is SMNVEV in the germline V gene (reference sequence). V was shortened by 6 bases and J by 7 bases, with 9 bases between the two germline ends. The CDR3 has 12 amino acids. CDR3 nucleotides: TGTGCCAGCAGCTTTAGTGGCGGGGAGCTGTTTTTT. Translation: CASSFSGGELFF.

The chain recombines TRBV3-1 (or the pseudogene TRBV3-2) with TRBJ1-4, with 9 positions matching TRBD1. CDR3 length equals 14 residues. The germline V gene has CDR1 LGHDT and CDR2 YNNKEL (reference sequence). Trimming cost V 5 bases and J 6 bases; bases outside gene matches: 4. CDR3 bases: TGTGCCAGCAGCTACCGACAGGGGGATGAAAAACTGTTTTTT. This encodes CASSYRQGDEKLFF.

This clone was observed once. The chain recombines TRBV11-1 with TRBJ1-1, with TRBD1 matching over 7 bases. CDR1 and CDR2 (germline): SGHAT, FQDESV (reference sequence). The ends lost 5 bases at V and 1 base at J; junction bases unmatched: 10. The CDR3 totals 16 residues. CDR3 protein: CASSPIRQGSNTEAFF. Written as DNA, the CDR3 is TGTGCCAGCAGCCCTATACGACAGGGTTCGAACACTGAAGCTTTCTTT.

The chain uses TRBV5-1 and TRBJ2-6, with TRBD2 matching 7 bases. V lost 4 bases, J lost 4 bases, and 2 bases stayed unmatched. The CDR3 is made up of 14 amino acids. Germline CDR1 is SGHRS and CDR2 is YFSETQ. This CDR3 is CASSRGDGANVLTF. The CDR3 DNA sequence: TGCGCCAGCAGCCGGGGGGACGGGGCCAACGTCCTGACTTTC.

V and J are TRBV30 and TRBJ1-2, with 8 bases that match TRBD1. Germline values: CDR1 GTSNPN, CDR2 SVGIG (reference sequence). This CDR3 spans 14 amino acids. V lost 4 bases and J lost 8; bases outside the gene matches: 12. Here the CDR3 DNA reads TGTGCCTGGATTATAGCAGGGGGCGTATCGGGCTACACCTTC. Encoded protein: CAWIIAGGVSGYTF.

This sequence joins TRBV21-1 and TRBJ2-7. TRBV21-1 is a pseudogene locus. The CDR3 contains 10 residues. The CDR3 reads CASSDYEQYF. The CDR3 DNA reads TGTGCCAGCAGTGACTACGAGCAGTACTTC.

This clone appeared a few times. The rearrangement uses TRBV7-3 and TRBJ1-6; a weak D match, TRBD1 (5 bases). The CDR3 consists of 17 residues. Trimming stripped 1 base from V and 7 bases from J, with 17 bases between. Per the germline V gene, CDR1 is SGHTA and CDR2 is FQGTGA. CDR3 amino acids: CASSLRAQGLGNSPLHF. The CDR3 DNA sequence: TGTGCCAGCAGCTTAAGGGCGCAGGGCTTGGGGAATTCACCCCTCCACTTT.

The J gene is TRBJ1-6, the V gene TRBV30; D is undetermined. Trimming stripped 1 base from V and 7 bases from J, with 5 bases between. Germline-derived CDR1 and CDR2 are GTSNPN and SVGIG (reference sequence). The CDR3 runs to 12 residues. DNA of the CDR3: TGTGCCTGGAGTGATATGAATTCACCCCTCCACTTT. This translates into CAWSDMNSPLHF.

This clone was seen only once. The chain is built from TRBV3-1 (or the pseudogene TRBV3-2) and TRBJ1-1, with D maybe TRBD1 (6 bases). Trimming removed 1 base at V and 4 bases at J, with 13 bases between. The CDR3 sequence is 15 residues long. Germline V gene data show CDR1 as LGHDT and CDR2 as YNNKEL (reference sequence). The CDR3 DNA reads as TGTGCCAGCAGCCAAGGGCGCACAGGGAGCACTGAAGCTTTCTTT. It is translated as CASSQGRTGSTEAFF.

The V and J genes are TRBV4-2 and TRBJ2-3; no definite D call. Germline lookup yields CDR1 LGHNA and CDR2 YNFKEQ. The CDR3 runs to 16 residues. V was shortened by 0 bases and J by 2 bases, with 12 bases between the two germline ends. The CDR3 DNA sequence: TGTGCCAGCAGCCAAGATCCCGACTTCGCCACAGATACGCAGTATTTT. This encodes CASSQDPDFATDTQYF.

There are a few counts of this clone. The J gene is TRBJ1-2, the V gene TRBV9; no definite D call. Trimming pared 0 bases from V and 0 bases from J, leaving 9 bases between. Germline CDR1 is SGDLS and CDR2 is YYNGEE. This CDR3 is 15 amino acids long. Here the CDR3 DNA reads TGTGCCAGCAGCGTAGGCTCTCTAGCTAACTATGGCTACACCTTC. Translation: CASSVGSLANYGYTF.

This clone occurred once. This chain connects TRBV7-9 to TRBJ2-2; 12 nucleotides agree with TRBD2. Germline CDR1 SEHNR, CDR2 FQNEAQ (reference sequence). The junction had 6 bases not matched to a gene; V was cut back by 11 bases and J by 5 bases. The CDR3 runs to 14 residues. The CDR3 protein is CAGTSGRRTGELFF. In nucleotides, the CDR3 is TGTGCCGGCACTAGCGGGAGGAGGACCGGGGAGCTGTTTTTT.

The V and J genes are TRBV3-1 (or the pseudogene TRBV3-2) and TRBJ2-7; D perhaps matches TRBD2 (5 bases). The germline V gene encodes CDR1 LGHDT and CDR2 YNNKEL (reference sequence). This CDR3 region has 14 residues. The V end lost 2 bases, the J end lost 3 bases, and 11 bases lay between the germline ends. CDR3: CASSQLGGGYEQYF. The CDR3 nucleotides read TGTGCCAGCAGCCAACTTGGCGGAGGCTACGAGCAGTACTTC.

This chain links TRBV6-5 with TRBJ1-3; 7 bases fit TRBD1. The CDR3 length is 14 residues. V lost 5 bases to trimming and J lost 3 bases; unmatched junction nucleotides: 4. Germline V gene data show CDR1 as MNHEY and CDR2 as SVGAGI. The CDR3 region is CASSRTGDGNTIYF. In DNA, the CDR3 is TGTGCCAGCAGTCGTACAGGGGATGGAAACACCATATATTTT.

The genes are TRBV7-2 and TRBJ1-2; D unclear. The CDR3 is 13 residues long. V lost 8 bases and J lost 4, with 14 bases in between. CDR1 SGHTA and CDR2 FQGNSA come from the germline V gene. The CDR3 reads CASGAGSSYGYTF. CDR3 DNA: TGTGCCAGCGGAGCGGGTTCCAGCTATGGCTACACCTTC.

The table lists this clone with a few counts. The DNA for the CDR3 is TGTGCCAGCAGTAGCCACAGGGGCCCCGCCACTGAAGCTTTCTTT. As protein: CASSSHRGPATEAFF. The genes are TRBV6-2 or TRBV6-3 and TRBJ1-1; 7 bases match TRBD1. V lost 5 bases to trimming and J lost 4 bases; unmatched junction nucleotides: 10. Germline V CDR1 and CDR2: MNHEY, SVGEGT. CDR3 length: 15 residues.

The chain uses TRBV5-4 and TRBJ2-7, with 7 bases matching TRBD2. This CDR3 is built from 15 residues. Germline V CDR1 and CDR2: SGHNT, YYREEE (reference sequence). V gave up 5 bases and J gave up 2 bases; unmatched junction bases: 10. CDR3 DNA: TGTGCCAGCAGTTTTAAAGGCGGGGGAGCCTACGAGCAGTACTTC. It specifies CASSFKGGGAYEQYF.

V gene TRBV21-1 combines with J gene TRBJ1-1. TRBV21-1 has pseudogene status. This CDR3 is built from 13 residues. Here the CDR3 DNA reads TGTGCCAGCAGCAAAATCGGACCCCTCCGAGCTTTCTTT. Its translation is CASSKIGPLRAFF.

This clone was seen a handful of times. V usage is TRBV19 and J usage is TRBJ2-3; D could derive from TRBD1 or TRBD2 (5 bases each). The CDR3 loop spans 16 amino acids. The germline V gene encodes CDR1 LNHDA and CDR2 SQIVND (reference sequence). The V end lost 8 bases, the J end lost 1 base, and 19 bases lay between the germline ends. This CDR3 reads CASCSYGGPRTDTQYF. In nucleotides, the CDR3 is TGTGCCAGTTGTTCTTATGGGGGACCTCGCACAGATACGCAGTATTTT.

This clone came up a few times. J is TRBJ1-5 and V is TRBV30; D is unresolved. Germline V gene lookup returns CDR1 GTSNPN and CDR2 SVGIG (reference sequence). V lost 0 bases, J lost 3 bases, and 6 bases lay in between. CDR3 size: 13 residues. CDR3 loop: CAWSVKFNQPQHF. For the CDR3, the DNA is TGTGCCTGGAGTGTAAAATTCAATCAGCCCCAGCATTTT.

V gene TRBV27 combines with J gene TRBJ1-2; no reliable D call. Trimming cost V 6 bases and J 4 bases, with 12 bases left between them. The CDR3 runs to 13 residues. The germline CDR1 and CDR2 sequences are MNHEY and SMNVEV (reference sequence). This CDR3 is CASSPAGPYGYTF. The DNA for the CDR3 is TGTGCCAGCAGCCCCGCCGGGCCCTATGGCTACACCTTC.